The source of this T cell receptor (beta chain) is a study of T cell repertoires in cytomegalovirus infection. Study-wide results and caveats: CMV carriers having the relevant HLA were flagged by cumulative public TCR beta family frequency.

Worth noting for this clonotype: The antigen is unknown.

The CDR3 loop spans 13 amino acids. Trimming removed 1 base at V and 6 bases at J, with 8 bases between. Per germline, CDR1 MNHEY and CDR2 SMNVEV (reference sequence). MiXCR, applied by TCRdb to the reads, yields one record per CDR3 protein. The repertoire includes about 530,000 distinct CDR3 sequences, 26% of them detected once, and about 12% sits in the top ten. This TCR derives from a human donor in good health (CMV status not recorded). Some clones in this sample may be carry-over from other donors' samples. The chain combines TRBV27 with TRBJ2-3; D ambiguous. The source material was PBMCs. CDR3 sequence: CASSLWWADTQYF. In nucleotides, the CDR3 is TGTGCCAGCAGTTTATGGTGGGCCGATACGCAGTATTTT.